These 25 T cell receptor beta chains were all obtained from the same sample, sequenced in a study of cytomegalovirus exposure and HLA in healthy donors. The PCR contained 60 Vbeta and 13 Jbeta primers. Assay used: immunoSEQ multiplex PCR; TCRdb lists only in-frame clones, some missing. Seen here are approximately 98,000 clones, approximately 79% observed once, and the top ten hold less than 2%. The source material was PBMCs. These receptors came from a male donor in good health and CMV-seronegative.

The CDR3 DNA follows: TGTGCCAGCAGCCCGCCCACCTGGACAGGGACCGAGCAGTACTTC. This sequence encodes CASSPPTWTGTEQYF. The chain couples TRBV7-2 to TRBJ2-7, with TRBD1 matching 8 bases. V lost 5 bases and J lost 6; bases outside the gene matches: 12. This CDR3 is built from 15 residues. CDR1 is SGHTA, CDR2 FQGNSA, per germline. The complete variable domain, with remaining parts taken from reference TRBV7-2 and TRBJ2-7, reads GAGVSQSPSNKVTEKGKDVELRCDPISGHTALYWYRQSLGQGLEFLIYFQGNSAPDKSGLPSDRFSAERTGGSVSTLTIQRTQQEDSAVYLCASSPPTWTGTEQYFGPGTRLTVT.

The chain links TRBV27 to TRBJ2-7; 9 bases agree with TRBD1. CDR1 and CDR2 from the germline V gene are MNHEY and SMNVEV (reference sequence). The CDR3 runs to 13 residues. Germline trimming cut 3 bases from V and 7 bases from J; bases unmatched to any gene: 4. CDR3 sequence: CASSFGTGLEQYF. The CDR3 DNA reads TGTGCCAGCAGTTTCGGGACAGGGCTAGAGCAGTACTTC.

This chain uses TRBV14 with TRBJ2-3, with no clear D. CDR1 is SGHDN, CDR2 FVKESK, per germline. V was trimmed by 1 base and J by 5 bases, leaving 16 bases between them. This CDR3 region has 16 residues. The CDR3 DNA follows: TGTGCCAGCAGCCAAGGTCCCCTGGCCCCGGGAGATACGCAGTATTTT. It is translated as CASSQGPLAPGDTQYF.

The chain employs TRBV9 and TRBJ2-1; 12 nucleotides line up with TRBD2. This CDR3 contains 15 residues. Germline CDR1 reads SGDLS; CDR2 reads YYNGEE. With V trimmed by 7 bases and J by 3 bases, 5 bases remained unmatched. CDR3 DNA: TGTGCCAGCGCCCGACTAGCGGGAGTCTACAATGAGCAGTTCTTC. Its translation: CASARLAGVYNEQFF.

This clone has a handful of counts. This chain joins TRBV7-9 and TRBJ1-1; 7 bases map to TRBD1. The CDR3 spans 14 residues. CDR1 is SEHNR and CDR2 is FQNEAQ in the germline V gene (reference sequence). V lost 5 bases to trimming and J lost 4 bases; unmatched junction nucleotides: 7. Written as DNA, the CDR3 is TGTGCCAGCAGCCCCGGACAGGAAGTCACTGAAGCTTTCTTT. Its protein is CASSPGQEVTEAFF.

The V call is TRBV2, the J call TRBJ2-1; no clear D gene. The CDR3 sequence is 14 residues long. The germline CDR1 and CDR2 sequences are SNHLY and FYNNEI. Trimming pared 4 bases from V and 0 bases from J, leaving 7 bases between. CDR3 nucleotide sequence: TGTGCCAGCAGTGTTCGGAGCTCCTACAATGAGCAGTTCTTC. Amino acids: CASSVRSSYNEQFF. Full variable domain (rest looked up from reference TRBV2 and TRBJ2-1): EPEVTQTPSHQVTQMGQEVILRCVPISNHLYFYWYRQILGQKVEFLVSFYNNEISEKSEIFDDQFSVERPDGSNFTLKIRSTKLEDSAMYFCASSVRSSYNEQFFGPGTRLTVL.

V is TRBV29-1 and J is TRBJ2-5, with 10 bases fitting TRBD2. CDR3 length equals 20 residues. CDR1 and CDR2 (germline): SQVTM, ANQGSEA. Losses at the gene ends were 1 base for V and 1 base for J; bases not matched to a gene: 18. This chain's CDR3 is CSVEADRTKNSGRPQETQYF. As DNA, the CDR3 is TGCAGCGTTGAAGCCGATAGGACTAAGAATAGCGGGAGGCCCCAAGAGACCCAGTACTTC.

This clone was detected a few times. The rearrangement uses TRBV11-1 and TRBJ2-7; 10 bases fit TRBD2. V trimming: 1 base; J trimming: 2 bases; junction bases outside the gene matches: 2. Germline V gene data show CDR1 as SGHAT and CDR2 as FQDESV (reference sequence). This CDR3 has 15 amino acids. In DNA form, the CDR3 reads TGTGCCAGCAGCTTAGGGACTAGCGGACCCTACGAGCAGTACTTC. Protein: CASSLGTSGPYEQYF.

The chain links TRBV19 to TRBJ2-7, with D tentatively TRBD2 (6 bases). V dropped 0 bases and J dropped 6 bases, with 15 bases sitting between them. The CDR3 spans 15 residues. Germline V gene data show CDR1 as LNHDA and CDR2 as SQIVND (reference sequence). CDR3 DNA sequence: TGTGCCAGTAGTATAGAACCGACTAGGGCCTCCGAGCAGTACTTC. Translation gives CASSIEPTRASEQYF.

V and J are TRBV4-1 and TRBJ2-2; 11 bases line up with TRBD1. J gave up 7 bases and V 4 bases, and 8 bases lay outside the gene matches. Germline CDR1 and CDR2: MGHRA and YSYEKL. The CDR3 is 16 residues long. The CDR3 DNA is TGCGCCAGCAGCCTTGGAGGGACAGGGGGGTTCGGGGAGCTGTTTTTT. Translated, it gives CASSLGGTGGFGELFF.

This clone was seen a few times. V and J are TRBV20-1 and TRBJ1-1; TRBD1 aligns across 7 bases. The CDR3 covers 10 residues. V lost 6 bases and J lost 11; bases outside the gene matches: 6. Germline lookup yields CDR1 DFQATT and CDR2 SNEGSKA (reference sequence). As DNA, the CDR3 is TGCAGTGCCAAAGGGACAGACGCTTTCTTT. It yields the protein CSAKGTDAFF.

This clone was seen a handful of times. The chain uses TRBV6-6 and TRBJ1-2, with D maybe TRBD1 (5 bases). This CDR3 is 14 amino acids long. The germline CDR1 and CDR2 sequences are MNHNY and SVGAGI (reference sequence). Trimming cost V 5 bases and J 1 base, with 11 bases left between them. This CDR3 is CASSRQLLNYGYTF. The CDR3 bases are TGTGCCAGCAGTCGACAGTTACTTAACTATGGCTACACCTTC.

V gene TRBV6-5 combines with J gene TRBJ2-4, with TRBD1 matching over 8 bases. CDR1 and CDR2 from the germline V gene are MNHEY and SVGAGI. The CDR3 totals 15 residues. With 2 bases clipped from V and 6 bases from J, the junction kept 6 bases outside the gene matches. The CDR3 DNA follows: TGTGCCAGCAGTTACCGGAGGACAGGGACAAACATTCAGTACTTC. Translating it yields CASSYRRTGTNIQYF.

Here the CDR3 reads CASSLSTSGRRTGETQYF. For the CDR3, the DNA is TGTGCCAGCAGCCTTTCTACTAGCGGGAGGCGGACAGGAGAGACCCAGTACTTC. The rearrangement joins TRBV7-2 to TRBJ2-5; 12 bases match TRBD2. The CDR3 length is 18 residues. V lost 5 bases, J lost 4 bases, and 14 bases stayed unmatched. Germline V lookup: CDR1 SGHTA, CDR2 FQGNSA.

About this clone itself: The same CDR3 is also encoded by other DNA sequences in this sample. The chain employs TRBV28 and TRBJ1-2; D unclear. The CDR3 length is 10 residues. CDR1 and CDR2 (germline): MDHEN, SYDVKM. Trimming took 8 bases from V and 5 from J, leaving 6 bases between them. As DNA, the CDR3 is TGTGCCAGCTCCCGGTATGGCTACACCTTC. Translating gives CASSRYGYTF.

The chain links TRBV5-1 to TRBJ2-2; 9 nucleotides agree with TRBD2. The germline V gene encodes CDR1 SGHRS and CDR2 YFSETQ. V was clipped by 7 bases and J by 2 bases; unmatched bases: 6. There are 15 residues in the CDR3. CDR3 bases: TGCGCCAGCGGGGGACTAGCTGATAACACCGGGGAGCTGTTTTTT. Encoded protein: CASGGLADNTGELFF.

The rearrangement links TRBV7-2 to TRBJ2-7; D is perhaps TRBD1 (5 bases). Trimming removed 1 base from V and 5 bases from J, with 15 bases in between. The germline CDR1 and CDR2 sequences are SGHTA and FQGNSA. The CDR3 runs 15 residues. In DNA form, the CDR3 reads TGTGCCAGCAGCTTAGTAAAGGGGCCCCCCCACGAGCAGTACTTC. Residues: CASSLVKGPPHEQYF.

This clone showed up just once. The chain recombines TRBV28 with TRBJ2-3; no reliable D call. V gave up 5 bases and J gave up 4 bases, with 10 bases separating them. The CDR3 length is 13 residues. CDR1 and CDR2 (germline): MDHEN, SYDVKM. The CDR3 DNA follows: TGTGCCAGCAGTAATGGGCGACCAGATACGCAGTATTTT. This gives the protein CASSNGRPDTQYF.

As to this clone: Distinct nucleotide sequences in the sample also encode this CDR3. V and J are TRBV28 and TRBJ1-2, with 9 bases aligning to TRBD1. Germline loops: CDR1 MDHEN, CDR2 SYDVKM. V lost 1 base, J lost 5 bases, and 2 bases stayed unmatched. The CDR3 runs to 14 residues. CDR3 loop: CASSLSGTGYGYTF. The CDR3 DNA sequence: TGTGCCAGCAGTTTATCAGGGACAGGGTATGGCTACACCTTC.

This clone was counted a few times. The V and J genes are TRBV2 and TRBJ2-2; possible D gene TRBD1, 5 bases. V was trimmed by 0 bases and J by 7 bases, leaving 12 bases between them. This CDR3 has 15 amino acids. Germline values: CDR1 SNHLY, CDR2 FYNNEI. CDR3 nucleotides: TGTGCCAGCAGTGAAGCAGGCAGGGCCCACGGGGAGCTGTTTTTT. Amino acid sequence: CASSEAGRAHGELFF.

The V and J genes are TRBV30 and TRBJ2-1, with 9 bases fitting TRBD2. The V segment lost 0 bases and the J segment 9 bases; nucleotides outside the gene matches: 9. The germline CDR1 and CDR2 sequences are GTSNPN and SVGIG (reference sequence). The CDR3 is 15 amino acids. The CDR3 loop is CAWSVPLAGPSEQFF. As DNA, the CDR3 is TGTGCCTGGAGTGTACCCCTAGCGGGACCCAGTGAGCAGTTCTTC. The variable domain in full, with the rest retrieved from reference TRBV30 and TRBJ2-1, is SQTIHQWPATLVQPVGSPLSLECTVEGTSNPNLYWYRQAAGRGLQLLFYSVGIGQISSEVPQNLSASRPQDRQFILSSKKLLLSDSGFYLCAWSVPLAGPSEQFFGPGTRLTVL.

The chain links TRBV28 to TRBJ2-7, with D perhaps matching TRBD1 (6 bases). Trimming took off 5 bases at V and 0 bases at J, with 14 bases between the two ends. Germline-derived CDR1 and CDR2 are MDHEN and SYDVKM. The CDR3 length is 15 residues. CDR3 residues: CASSPRGALSYEQYF. The CDR3 DNA is TGTGCCAGCAGTCCCAGGGGAGCCCTCTCCTACGAGCAGTACTTC.

The chain carries TRBV4-1 and TRBJ1-1; 7 nucleotides match TRBD1. V shed 4 bases and J 1 base; nucleotides not matched to a gene: 3. The CDR3 is 14 residues long. Germline loops: CDR1 MGHRA, CDR2 YSYEKL. Written as DNA, the CDR3 is TGCGCCAGCAGCCGGACAGGCGAGAACACTGAAGCTTTCTTT. Its protein product is CASSRTGENTEAFF.

The chain carries TRBV5-6 and TRBJ2-1; 8 bases are a match to TRBD2. Looked up from germline, CDR1 is SGHDT and CDR2 is YYEEEE. After removal of 2 bases from V and 6 bases from J, the junction contained 4 bases not matched to a gene. The CDR3 totals 14 residues. CDR3 residues: CASSFRTSGNEQFF. The DNA for the CDR3 is TGTGCCAGCAGCTTCCGAACTAGCGGCAATGAGCAGTTCTTC.

This clone was counted a single time. The genes are TRBV7-6 and TRBJ2-5; D is unresolved. The CDR3 contains 14 residues. Germline loops: CDR1 SGHVS, CDR2 FNYEAQ. The V and J ends lost 1 base and 2 bases respectively, with 8 bases between them. CDR3 DNA sequence: TGTGCCAGCAGCTTAGACGCAGTTCAAGAGACCCAGTACTTC. It specifies CASSLDAVQETQYF. Complete variable domain (other parts from reference TRBV7-6 and TRBJ2-5): GAGVSQSPRYKVTKRGQDVALRCDPISGHVSLYWYRQALGQGPEFLTYFNYEAQQDKSGLPNDRFSAERPEGSISTLTIQRTEQRDSAMYRCASSLDAVQETQYFGPGTRLLVL.